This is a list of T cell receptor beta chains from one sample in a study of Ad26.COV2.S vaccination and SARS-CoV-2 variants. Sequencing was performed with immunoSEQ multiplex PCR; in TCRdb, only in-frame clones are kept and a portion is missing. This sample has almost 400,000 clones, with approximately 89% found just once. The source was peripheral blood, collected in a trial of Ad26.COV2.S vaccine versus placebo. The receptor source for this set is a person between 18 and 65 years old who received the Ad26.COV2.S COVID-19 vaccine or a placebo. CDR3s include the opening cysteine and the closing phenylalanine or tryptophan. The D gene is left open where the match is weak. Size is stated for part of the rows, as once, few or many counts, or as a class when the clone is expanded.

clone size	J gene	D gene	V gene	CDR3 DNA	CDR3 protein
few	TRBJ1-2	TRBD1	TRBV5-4	TGTGCCAGCAGTCGGACAGGGGATCATGGCTACACCTTC	CASSRTGDHGYTF
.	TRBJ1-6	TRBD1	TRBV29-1	TGCAGCGTGCAGACAGGGGGTAATTCACCCCTCCACTTT	CSVQTGGNSPLHF
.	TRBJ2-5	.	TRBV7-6	TGTGCCAGCAGCTTATTCAGGGGAGAGACCCAGTACTTC	CASSLFRGETQYF
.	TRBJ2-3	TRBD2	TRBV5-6	TGTGCCAGCAGGGATTTGAGCGGGAGACCAGATACGCAGTATTTT	CASRDLSGRPDTQYF
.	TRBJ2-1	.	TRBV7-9	TGTGCCAGCAGCTTACTCGGGGGTTACAATGAGCAGTTCTTC	CASSLLGGYNEQFF
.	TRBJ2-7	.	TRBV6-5	TGTGCCGTAGGGGCCGGGACAAGGACTTCCTACGAGCAGTACTTC	CAVGAGTRTSYEQYF
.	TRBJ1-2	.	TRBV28	TGTGCCAGCAGTTTGAACAGCCCCCTAGGCTACACCTTC	CASSLNSPLGYTF
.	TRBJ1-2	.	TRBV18	TGTGCCAGCTCACCTAGGAGGGGTGGCTACACCTTC	CASSPRRGGYTF
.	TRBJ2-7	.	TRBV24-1	TGTGCCACCAGTCCCTCCGACAGACCGAGCTCCTACGAGCAGTACTTC	CATSPSDRPSSYEQYF
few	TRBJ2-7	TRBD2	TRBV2	TGTGCCAGCACCAAGGCACTAGCGGCCTCCTACGAGCAGTACTTC	CASTKALAASYEQYF
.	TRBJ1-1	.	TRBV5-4	TGTGCCAGCAGCTTGGCAGGGGCATTGGCTGAAGCTTTCTTT	CASSLAGALAEAFF
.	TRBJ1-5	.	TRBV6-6	TGTGCCAGCAGTCTCGGGACCGAGAGGGGCAATCAGCCCCAGCATTTT	CASSLGTERGNQPQHF
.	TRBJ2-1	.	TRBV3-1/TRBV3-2	TGTGCCAGCAGCCAAGTTGTCGACTTCTACAATGAGCAGTTCTTC	CASSQVVDFYNEQFF
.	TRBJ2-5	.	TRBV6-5	TGTGCCAGCAGTTACGGTCCTGCGGGGGAGACCCAGTACTTC	CASSYGPAGETQYF
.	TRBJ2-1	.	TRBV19	TGTGCCAGTTCCGGACTTAACGGGAGAAGGAATGAGCAGTTCTTC	CASSGLNGRRNEQFF
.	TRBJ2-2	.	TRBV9	TGTGCCAGCAGCGTCCAACCTTCTCTAGGTACCGGGGAGCTGTTTTTT	CASSVQPSLGTGELFF
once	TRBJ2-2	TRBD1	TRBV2	TGTGCCAGCAGTGAACCCCAGGGGGCCGGGGAGCTGTTTTTT	CASSEPQGAGELFF
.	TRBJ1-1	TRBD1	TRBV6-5	TGTGCCAGCAGTCGCAACAGGGGGCCTGAAGCTTTCTTT	CASSRNRGPEAFF
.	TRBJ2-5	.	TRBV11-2	TGTGCCAGCAGCTTAGATCGGTGGGAGGAGACCCAGTACTTC	CASSLDRWEETQYF
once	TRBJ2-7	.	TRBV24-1	TGTGCCACCAGTGATCGTACTAGGACCTACGAGCAGTACTTC	CATSDRTRTYEQYF
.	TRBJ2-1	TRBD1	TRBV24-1	TGTGCCACCAGTGAGCGACAGGGGGGCTACAATGAGCAGTTCTTC	CATSERQGGYNEQFF
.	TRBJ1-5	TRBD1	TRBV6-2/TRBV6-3	TGTGCCAGCAGTTGGGACAGGGGACAGCCCCAGCATTTT	CASSWDRGQPQHF
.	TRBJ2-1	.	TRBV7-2	TGTGCCAGCAGCTTGGTCCGACCGAGTGAGCAGTTCTTC	CASSLVRPSEQFF
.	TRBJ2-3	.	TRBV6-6	TGTGCCAGCAGTTACGGGTCCTTGGATACGCAGTATTTT	CASSYGSLDTQYF